This T cell receptor (beta chain) was captured in a study of cytomegalovirus exposure and HLA in healthy donors. This clone was detected a few times. The target antigen is unknown. Overall study results and limits: Confirmation was obtained in vitro that a few CMV-associated chains are specific for CMV antigens.

Separate from the roughly 700-subject first cohort was the approximately 130-subject validation cohort, to which the donors belonged. TCRdb keeps only in-frame clones here, not all; method: immunoSEQ multiplex PCR. The sample has some 180,000 clones, 86% seen once. Trimming pared 6 bases from V and 2 bases from J, leaving 10 bases between. This CDR3 comprises 13 residues. Germline CDR1 MNHEY, CDR2 SVGAGI. Sequenced: PBMCs. The rearrangement links TRBV6-5 to TRBJ1-1; no reliable D call. The receptor's source is a man aged 25-40 years in good health and CMV-seropositive. This CDR3 is CASSLGANTEAFF. The CDR3 bases are TGTGCCAGCAGCCTGGGAGCCAACACTGAAGCTTTCTTT.